This passage covers 32 T cell receptor beta chains from one sample sequenced in a study of cytomegalovirus exposure and HLA in healthy donors (dated by TCRdb to about 2017). The method behind the library was the immunoSEQ multiplex PCR assay. For the multiplex PCR, a mixture combining 60 forward primers for TCR Vbeta segments and 13 reverse primers for TCR Jbeta segments was used. The immuneACCESS repertoire file appears here via TCRdb, limited to in-frame rearrangements. These files lack a portion of the clones; in checked studies, under half of the deficit traces to unresolved V genes, and the cause of the others is not known. The sample yields around 190,000 clones; approximately 82% were counted once. The top ten clonotypes cover under 1.5% of the sample. Specimen: PBMCs. These receptors were taken from a girl aged 2 to 9 in good health and CMV-seropositive.

V and J are TRBV27 and TRBJ1-2; 7 positions match TRBD1. Germline values: CDR1 MNHEY, CDR2 SMNVEV (reference sequence). This CDR3 has 14 residues. The J segment lost 3 bases and the V segment lost 5 bases, leaving 6 bases of the junction unmatched. CDR3: CASSRGLGDYGYTF. The CDR3 DNA reads as TGTGCCAGCAGTAGGGGGCTGGGGGACTATGGCTACACCTTC.

The CDR3 bases are TGCAGCGTCACCCCAACAGGGGATAACACTGAAGCTTTCTTT. Its protein product is CSVTPTGDNTEAFF. This chain connects TRBV29-1 to TRBJ1-1; 7 bases fit TRBD1. V was pared by 6 bases and J by 2 bases, with 9 bases of the junction left unmatched. This CDR3 region has 14 residues. Germline V CDR1 and CDR2: SQVTM, ANQGSEA.

The CDR3 nucleotides are TGTGCCAGCAGTGTAGTCGGAGGGCCAAGCCGAGAGACCCAGTACTTC. Translating gives CASSVVGGPSRETQYF. V is TRBV2 and J is TRBJ2-5; D possibly corresponds to TRBD2 (6 bases). The germline V and J ends were trimmed by 4 bases and 4 bases, with 19 bases remaining between them. The germline CDR1 and CDR2 sequences are SNHLY and FYNNEI. The CDR3 is 16 residues long. Full variable domain (missing parts from reference TRBV2 and TRBJ2-5): EPEVTQTPSHQVTQMGQEVILRCVPISNHLYFYWYRQILGQKVEFLVSFYNNEISEKSEIFDDQFSVERPDGSNFTLKIRSTKLEDSAMYFCASSVVGGPSRETQYFGPGTRLLVL.

This clone was picked up a small number of times. In DNA form, the CDR3 reads TGTGCCAGCAGCTTTCAGGGGGCTGGCGAGCAGTACTTC. It yields the protein CASSFQGAGEQYF. The genes are TRBV5-5 and TRBJ2-5; TRBD1 matches 8 bases. The end of the DNA is better explained by TRBJ2-7, so the J call may be wrong. This CDR3 spans 13 amino acids. CDR1 and CDR2 from the germline V gene are SGHKS and YYEKEE (reference sequence).

The chain has TRBV29-1 and TRBJ2-1, with 9 bases lining up with TRBD1. After removal of 4 bases from V and 5 bases from J, the junction contained 3 bases not matched to a gene. Germline loops: CDR1 SQVTM, CDR2 ANQGSEA. This CDR3 has 13 amino acids. The CDR3 DNA reads TGCAGCGTTGTGACAGGGGGGGACAATGAGCAGTTCTTC. This codes for CSVVTGGDNEQFF.

CDR3 in amino acids: CASSQQGQNTGANVLTF. In nucleotides, the CDR3 is TGTGCCAGCAGCCAACAGGGACAGAACACTGGGGCCAACGTCCTGACTTTC. V is TRBV4-2 and J is TRBJ2-6; 7 bases line up with TRBD1. In germline, CDR1 is LGHNA, CDR2 YNFKEQ. This CDR3 has 17 residues. V was pared by 2 bases and J by 2 bases, with 6 bases of the junction left unmatched.

This rearrangement joins TRBV19 to TRBJ2-5, with D possibly being TRBD1 (5 bases). From germline, CDR1 is LNHDA and CDR2 SQIVND (reference sequence). The CDR3 spans 15 residues. V lost 0 bases, J lost 4 bases, and 12 bases lay in between. The chain's CDR3 is CASSIDRGRRETQYF. The DNA of the CDR3 is TGTGCCAGTAGTATAGATAGGGGCCGGAGAGAGACCCAGTACTTC.

The chain joins TRBV28 to TRBJ1-5, with 9 bases identical to TRBD1. The CDR3 has 17 amino acids. Trimming at V came to 4 bases and at J to 2 bases, leaving 9 bases not matched to a gene. The germline gives CDR1 MDHEN, CDR2 SYDVKM. CDR3 nucleotides: TGTGCCAGCAGTTCCAGCACAGGGGGCCTAGGCAATCAGCCCCAGCATTTT. It translates to CASSSSTGGLGNQPQHF.

This clone showed up just once. This chain links TRBV5-5 with TRBJ2-7; 8 bases fit TRBD2. The CDR3 extends over 13 amino acids. V dropped 0 bases and J dropped 7; count of bases not matched to a gene: 3. From germline, CDR1 is SGHKS and CDR2 YYEKEE (reference sequence). CDR3 sequence (DNA): TGTGCCAGCAGCTTGGGGGGGACTAGTGAGCAGTACTTC. Translation: CASSLGGTSEQYF.

This clone appeared once. The chain carries TRBV9 and TRBJ1-2; unclear D gene. There are 14 residues in the CDR3. V was clipped by 3 bases and J by 2 bases, with 11 bases between them. Germline V gene data show CDR1 as SGDLS and CDR2 as YYNGEE. The CDR3 DNA follows: TGTGCCAGCAGCGGCAGAGGATGGAACTATGGCTACACCTTC. This codes for CASSGRGWNYGYTF.

V and J are TRBV18 and TRBJ1-2; D is unclear. In germline, CDR1 is KGHSH, CDR2 LQKENI. The ends were cut back, 2 bases at V and 7 bases at J, with 17 bases in the middle. This CDR3 region has 15 residues. The CDR3 DNA follows: TGTGCCAGCTCACCATCGGCCAGCCCGACTGGTGGCTACACCTTC. It yields the protein CASSPSASPTGGYTF.

The gene calls are TRBV10-3 and TRBJ1-5; a possible D gene is TRBD1 (5 bases). CDR3 length: 16 amino acids. V lost 2 bases to trimming and J lost 6 bases, with 17 bases between them. Looked up from germline, CDR1 is ENHRY and CDR2 is SYGVKD. The CDR3 bases are TGTGCCATCAGTGAGGCCCCACAGGCCGGCGTTCAGCCCCAGCATTTT. It translates to CAISEAPQAGVQPQHF.

This clone turned up a few times. The junction and the germline gene differ at one end; a read error may be behind it. The rearrangement joins TRBV4-1 to TRBJ2-7; TRBD1 agrees at 8 bases. CDR1 and CDR2 (germline): MGHRA, YSYEKL. This CDR3 region has 14 residues. The CDR3 DNA reads TGCGCCAGCAGCCGGACGCCTCAGCGAGGGACAGGCATTTTC. This encodes CASSRTPQRGTGIF.

The chain uses TRBV29-1 and TRBJ2-4, with D perhaps matching TRBD1 (6 bases). The CDR3 totals 15 residues. Germline CDR1 and CDR2: SQVTM and ANQGSEA. Trimming removed 4 bases at V and 4 bases at J, with 17 bases between. The CDR3 region is CSVAVLLDRKNIQYF. CDR3 coding DNA: TGCAGCGTTGCCGTACTACTGGACAGAAAAAACATTCAGTACTTC.

This clone was picked up one time. The chain has TRBV4-1 and TRBJ2-3; D perhaps matches TRBD1 (5 bases). This CDR3 is 13 amino acids long. Germline V gene sequence: CDR1 MGHRA, CDR2 YSYEKL. V dropped 0 bases and J dropped 10 bases, with 11 bases sitting between them. The CDR3 is CASSQDFLGAQYF. The CDR3 coding sequence is TGCGCCAGCAGCCAAGATTTCCTAGGGGCGCAGTATTTT.

This clone was seen once. V is TRBV19 and J is TRBJ1-2; D is possibly TRBD1 (6 bases). The V gene's germline CDR1 is LNHDA and CDR2 SQIVND (reference sequence). V lost 2 bases, J lost 4 bases, and 11 bases lay in between. This CDR3 contains 14 residues. This CDR3 reads CASSINRATYGYTF. The CDR3 bases are TGTGCCAGTAGTATAAACAGGGCTACCTATGGCTACACCTTC.

The rearrangement joins TRBV7-6 to TRBJ1-3; 7 bases align to TRBD1. Germline-derived CDR1 and CDR2 are SGHVS and FNYEAQ. J was trimmed by 0 bases and V by 5 bases; bases with no gene match: 10. The CDR3 length is 17 residues. DNA for the CDR3: TGTGCCAGCAGCCCACGCGACGGGACAGCCTCTGGAAACACCATATATTTT. Protein sequence: CASSPRDGTASGNTIYF.

J is TRBJ2-1 and V is TRBV11-3; maybe TRBD1 (5 bases). Germline V gene sequence: CDR1 SGHNT, CDR2 YENEEA. CDR3 length: 14 amino acids. The V gene lost 5 bases and the J gene lost 5 bases, with 13 bases spanning the gap. CDR3 sequence (DNA): TGTGCCAGCAGCAACGTGGGGCCCCACAATGAGCAGTTCTTC. This sequence encodes CASSNVGPHNEQFF.

The gene calls are TRBV19 and TRBJ2-7, with 7 bases fitting TRBD1. With V trimmed by 3 bases and J by 1 base, 3 bases remained unmatched. Germline V lookup: CDR1 LNHDA, CDR2 SQIVND (reference sequence). CDR3 length: 14 amino acids. In nucleotides, the CDR3 is TGTGCCAGTAGTATGGCACAGGGGTCCTACGAGCAGTACTTC. Its translation is CASSMAQGSYEQYF.

CDR3 in DNA: TGTGCCAGCAGCCATACAGGGGATGTAGAGACCCAGTACTTC. This encodes CASSHTGDVETQYF. This sequence joins TRBV11-2 and TRBJ2-5; the match to TRBD1 covers 7 bases. V lost 5 bases to trimming and J lost 4 bases; unmatched junction nucleotides: 7. Germline-derived CDR1 and CDR2 are SGHAT and FQNNGV. CDR3 length: 14 residues.

The chain couples TRBV30 to TRBJ2-1, with 7 bases fitting TRBD2. The CDR3 is made up of 14 amino acids. The junction had 4 bases not matched to a gene; V was cut back by 1 base and J by 4 bases. Germline lookup yields CDR1 GTSNPN and CDR2 SVGIG (reference sequence). The CDR3 is CAWSGLAAYNEQFF. The CDR3 DNA reads as TGTGCCTGGAGTGGACTAGCCGCGTACAATGAGCAGTTCTTC.

The chain is built from TRBV30 and TRBJ2-6, with D perhaps matching TRBD1 (6 bases). In germline, CDR1 is GTSNPN, CDR2 SVGIG (reference sequence). V lost 3 bases and J lost 0, with 18 bases in between. CDR3 length: 18 amino acids. For the CDR3, the DNA is TGTGCCTGGAGGAGATATCTGGGGGCGTCCTCTGGGGCCAACGTCCTGACTTTC. Translated: CAWRRYLGASSGANVLTF.

This clone has a single count. The rearrangement links TRBV10-1 to TRBJ1-1; D may be TRBD1 (5 bases). Looked up from germline, CDR1 is WNHNN and CDR2 is SYGVQD (reference sequence). The CDR3 totals 13 residues. V was clipped by 2 bases and J by 8 bases, with 12 bases between them. The CDR3, as DNA: TGCGCCAGCAGTGAGGGGGGGTCAGGGGAAGCTTTCTTT. Residues: CASSEGGSGEAFF.

This sequence joins TRBV5-4 and TRBJ2-7, with TRBD1 matching 9 bases. The CDR3 is 14 residues long. Trimming cost V 1 base and J 5 bases; bases outside gene matches: 4. Germline CDR1 is SGHNT and CDR2 is YYREEE (reference sequence). This chain's CDR3 is CASSLLDRGDEQYF. CDR3 nucleotides: TGTGCCAGCAGCTTGTTAGACAGGGGGGACGAGCAGTACTTC.

This chain connects TRBV7-9 to TRBJ1-5; D gene unclear. There are 14 residues in the CDR3. Germline V gene data show CDR1 as SEHNR and CDR2 as FQNEAQ (reference sequence). The ends were cut back, 5 bases at V and 7 bases at J, with 15 bases in the middle. CDR3 residues: CASSPVGGSQPQHF. DNA for the CDR3: TGTGCCAGCAGCCCCGTGGGAGGAAGCCAGCCCCAGCATTTT.

The rearrangement joins TRBV9 to TRBJ2-1; 7 positions agree with TRBD2. The length of the CDR3 is 12 residues. Germline V gene sequence: CDR1 SGDLS, CDR2 YYNGEE. J gave up 5 bases and V 5 bases, and 1 base lay outside the gene matches. DNA of the CDR3: TGTGCCAGCAGTCGGGGGGACAATGAGCAGTTCTTC. Encoded protein: CASSRGDNEQFF.

This clone has only one observation. V and J are TRBV13 and TRBJ2-1; a weak D match, TRBD2 (5 bases). The CDR3 is 16 residues long. In germline, CDR1 is PRHDT, CDR2 FYEKMQ (reference sequence). Between the trimmed V and J ends, which lost 4 bases and 2 bases, there was a span of 15 bases. CDR3 region: CASSSQPSGPYNEQFF. The CDR3 region has the DNA TGTGCCAGCAGCTCCCAACCCAGCGGTCCCTACAATGAGCAGTTCTTC.

This clone occurred a few times. The chain couples TRBV2 to TRBJ2-1; perhaps TRBD2 as D (5 bases). Germline-derived CDR1 and CDR2 are SNHLY and FYNNEI. The V end lost 3 bases, the J end lost 6 bases, and 12 bases lay between the germline ends. CDR3 size: 14 residues. CDR3 protein: CASSEASLTNEQFF. In DNA form, the CDR3 reads TGTGCCAGCAGTGAGGCTAGCCTCACCAATGAGCAGTTCTTC.

The genes are TRBV12-2 and TRBJ1-2; TRBD1 reflects the table's D call only, with no check against the DNA. TRBV12-2 has pseudogene status. This CDR3 region has 14 residues. Here the CDR3 reads CASRPRPRVDGYTF. The CDR3 DNA follows: TGTGCAAGTCGCCCCCGACCCAGGGTCGATGGCTACACCTTC.

This chain connects TRBV5-4 to TRBJ2-3, with 8 nucleotides matching TRBD2. With V trimmed by 7 bases and J by 5 bases, 12 bases remained unmatched. Germline values: CDR1 SGHNT, CDR2 YYREEE (reference sequence). The CDR3 length is 15 residues. The CDR3 here is CASGRGGPQQDTQYF. DNA for the CDR3: TGTGCCAGCGGACGGGGGGGGCCCCAGCAAGATACGCAGTATTTT.

The V and J genes are TRBV19 and TRBJ2-5; D is perhaps TRBD2 (5 bases). Germline CDR1 LNHDA, CDR2 SQIVND (reference sequence). V gave up 11 bases and J gave up 5 bases, with 18 bases separating them. CDR3 size: 13 residues. DNA of the CDR3: TGTGCCTCGGCGCAGCGGCACTGGGAGACCCAGTACTTC. Its translation: CASAQRHWETQYF.

The chain is built from TRBV28 and TRBJ2-5; tentative D call: TRBD2 (6 bases). The CDR3 consists of 14 residues. V was shortened by 11 bases and J by 4 bases, with 20 bases between the two germline ends. CDR1 is MDHEN and CDR2 is SYDVKM in the germline V gene. The CDR3: CAPASAFFRETQYF. Written as DNA, the CDR3 is TGTGCCCCCGCTAGCGCCTTTTTCAGAGAGACCCAGTACTTC. The whole variable domain, filled in from reference TRBV28 and TRBJ2-5, reads DVKVTQSSRYLVKRTGEKVFLECVQDMDHENMFWYRQDPGLGLRLIYFSYDVKMKEKGDIPEGYSVSREKKERFSLILESASTNQTSMYLCAPASAFFRETQYFGPGTRLLVL.